These 27 T cell receptor beta chains originate from one sample sequenced in a study of blood T cell repertoires in COVID-19 (dated by TCRdb to 2018 to 2021). The library was made by the immunoSEQ multiplex PCR assay. This immuneACCESS table, as held by TCRdb, lists in-frame sequences with V and J called but not all clones. Of the missing ones, under half trace to an unresolved V gene in checked studies; the others have no known cause. This sample comprises approximately 260,000 clones, about 87% of them detected only once. Roughly 10% of the sample goes to the ten largest clones. The sequenced material came from peripheral blood. These receptors were obtained from a woman between 70 and 85 years old with COVID-19, enrolled during active disease.

V usage is TRBV2 and J usage is TRBJ2-3; weak D call: TRBD1 (6 bases). CDR3 length: 14 residues. CDR1 and CDR2 from the germline V gene are SNHLY and FYNNEI. The V and J ends lost 7 bases and 0 bases respectively, with 11 bases between them. In nucleotides, the CDR3 is TGTGCCAGCAAACAGGGACAAAGCACAGATACGCAGTATTTT. Amino acids: CASKQGQSTDTQYF.

The chain recombines TRBV7-2 with TRBJ1-6, with D unclear. This CDR3 spans 15 amino acids. Between the trimmed V and J ends, which lost 8 bases and 2 bases, there was a span of 13 bases. Germline CDR1 SGHTA, CDR2 FQGNSA. DNA of the CDR3: TGTGCCAGCCGAAGTGGGGAGGCCTATAATTCACCCCTCCACTTT. Encoded protein: CASRSGEAYNSPLHF.

The chain recombines TRBV7-9 with TRBJ2-7; D perhaps matches TRBD2 (6 bases). The CDR3 covers 13 residues. CDR1 and CDR2 from the germline V gene are SEHNR and FQNEAQ (reference sequence). Trimming shortened V by 6 bases and J by 3 bases, and 12 bases separated the two germline ends. This chain's CDR3 is CASSSTRDYEQYF. DNA of the CDR3: TGTGCCAGCAGTTCGACTAGGGACTACGAGCAGTACTTC.

The chain combines TRBV24-1 with TRBJ2-2, with D possibly being TRBD2 (6 bases). V was trimmed by 10 bases and J by 3 bases, leaving 8 bases between them. This CDR3 is built from 12 residues. Germline values: CDR1 KGHDR, CDR2 SFDVKD. In DNA form, the CDR3 reads TGTGCCACGGGAGGACACACCGGGGAGCTGTTTTTT. Translating gives CATGGHTGELFF.

The rearrangement joins TRBV7-9 to TRBJ2-1; 10 bases fit TRBD2. Trimming removed 1 base from V and 6 bases from J; junction bases left unmatched: 9. Germline V gene sequence: CDR1 SEHNR, CDR2 FQNEAQ (reference sequence). The CDR3 is 17 amino acids. CDR3 in DNA: TGTGCCAGCAGCTTAGTATCGAGCGGGAGGGCCCCCAATGAGCAGTTCTTC. This gives the protein CASSLVSSGRAPNEQFF. Full variable domain (rest looked up from reference TRBV7-9 and TRBJ2-1): DTGVSQNPRHKITKRGQNVTFRCDPISEHNRLYWYRQTLGQGPEFLTYFQNEAQLEKSRLLSDRFSAERPKGSFSTLEIQRTEQGDSAMYLCASSLVSSGRAPNEQFFGPGTRLTVL.

The chain uses TRBV6-5 and TRBJ2-1, with D possibly TRBD2 on 5 matching bases. V was cut by 6 bases and J by 8 bases, with 8 bases left in between. CDR1 MNHEY and CDR2 SVGAGI come from the germline V gene. The CDR3 covers 11 residues. The CDR3 DNA follows: TGTGCCAGCAGGAGGGTGGATGAGCAGTTCTTC. This gives the protein CASRRVDEQFF.

The chain couples TRBV4-1 to TRBJ1-1; 7 nucleotides agree with TRBD1. This CDR3 is 14 amino acids long. The ends lost 0 bases at V and 4 bases at J; junction bases unmatched: 2. Germline V gene lookup returns CDR1 MGHRA and CDR2 YSYEKL. CDR3 coding DNA: TGCGCCAGCAGCCAAGACAGGGGGTCCACTGAAGCTTTCTTT. Its translation: CASSQDRGSTEAFF.

V usage is TRBV9 and J usage is TRBJ2-1, with a tentative D call TRBD1 (5 bases). This CDR3 is built from 13 residues. V was trimmed by 2 bases and J by 6 bases, leaving 9 bases between them. Germline CDR1 and CDR2: SGDLS and YYNGEE. CDR3 DNA: TGTGCCAGCAGCGTCGGACACTCCAATGAGCAGTTCTTC. It codes for CASSVGHSNEQFF.

The V and J genes are TRBV28 and TRBJ1-2, with D tentatively TRBD1 (6 bases). This CDR3 spans 11 amino acids. Looked up from germline, CDR1 is MDHEN and CDR2 is SYDVKM. V was shortened by 6 bases and J by 7 bases, with 9 bases between the two germline ends. This CDR3 reads CASRLDSGYTF. The CDR3 coding sequence is TGTGCCAGCAGACTGGACAGTGGCTACACCTTC.

J is TRBJ1-5 and V is TRBV7-2; D perhaps matches TRBD1 (6 bases). Trimming took 2 bases from V and 4 from J, leaving 12 bases between them. Germline V gene lookup returns CDR1 SGHTA and CDR2 FQGNSA. CDR3 size: 15 residues. The chain's CDR3 is CASSLTGGGNQPQHF. The CDR3 DNA reads TGTGCCAGCAGCTTAACGGGAGGGGGAAATCAGCCCCAGCATTTT. The complete variable domain, with remaining parts taken from reference TRBV7-2 and TRBJ1-5, reads GAGVSQSPSNKVTEKGKDVELRCDPISGHTALYWYRQSLGQGLEFLIYFQGNSAPDKSGLPSDRFSAERTGGSVSTLTIQRTQQEDSAVYLCASSLTGGGNQPQHFGDGTRLSIL.

The chain carries TRBV3-1 (or the pseudogene TRBV3-2) and TRBJ1-1, with unresolved D. The V end lost 4 bases, the J end lost 11 bases, and 14 bases lay between the germline ends. Germline V CDR1 and CDR2: LGHDT, YNNKEL (reference sequence). The CDR3 loop spans 12 amino acids. The CDR3 nucleotides read TGTGCCAGCAGCCTTGGCGGGCGCGGGGCTTTCTTT. Amino acids: CASSLGGRGAFF.

The rearrangement links TRBV5-1 to TRBJ2-5, with 7 nucleotides matching TRBD1. The CDR3 is 15 residues long. Germline loops: CDR1 SGHRS, CDR2 YFSETQ. V gave up 3 bases and J gave up 9 bases; unmatched junction bases: 14. CDR3 nucleotide sequence: TGCGCCAGCAGCTCAGTCGACAGGGCCATGGCGGCCCAGTACTTC. Protein sequence: CASSSVDRAMAAQYF.

The genes are TRBV20-1 and TRBJ1-1, with D possibly being TRBD1 (5 bases). Germline assignment: CDR1 DFQATT and CDR2 SNEGSKA (reference sequence). V was trimmed by 6 bases and J by 11 bases, leaving 13 bases between them. CDR3 length equals 10 residues. The CDR3 DNA sequence: TGCAGTGCCTTTCGCAGGGCGGCTTTCTTT. It specifies CSAFRRAAFF.

CDR3 residues: CASSPTGQGGSPLHF. As DNA, the CDR3 is TGCGCCAGCAGTCCCACGGGACAGGGAGGTTCACCCCTCCACTTT. This rearrangement joins TRBV23-1 to TRBJ1-6; 9 bases agree with TRBD1. Being an ORF, TRBV23-1 has a function that is uncertain. The length of the CDR3 is 15 residues. V was clipped by 4 bases and J by 9 bases; unmatched bases: 7.

The chain is built from TRBV29-1 and TRBJ1-1, with D perhaps matching TRBD1 (6 bases). Germline CDR1 and CDR2: SQVTM and ANQGSEA. V was cut by 7 bases and J by 5 bases, with 17 bases left in between. CDR3 length equals 13 residues. CDR3 loop: CSGLIQGLTEAFF. The CDR3 DNA reads TGCAGCGGACTGATACAGGGTTTGACTGAAGCTTTCTTT. The entire variable domain, with the rest obtained from reference TRBV29-1 and TRBJ1-1, is as follows: SAVISQKPSRDICQRGTSLTIQCQVDSQVTMMFWYRQQPGQSLTLIATANQGSEATYESGFVIDKFPISRPNLTFSTLTVSNMSPEDSSIYLCSGLIQGLTEAFFGQGTRLTVV.

This rearrangement joins TRBV7-6 to TRBJ2-5; the match to TRBD2 covers 8 bases. The germline gives CDR1 SGHVS, CDR2 FNYEAQ. The CDR3 totals 15 residues. Trimming cost V 1 base and J 5 bases; bases outside gene matches: 6. The chain's CDR3 is CASSLGAGALETQYF. For the CDR3, the DNA is TGTGCCAGCAGCTTAGGAGCGGGAGCTTTGGAGACCCAGTACTTC.

The rearrangement links TRBV10-3 to TRBJ2-2, with D possibly matching TRBD1 (6 bases). This CDR3 is built from 14 residues. From germline, CDR1 is ENHRY and CDR2 SYGVKD. The V and J ends lost 6 bases and 1 base respectively, with 9 bases between them. This CDR3 reads CAIRQGQNTGELFF. The CDR3 region has the DNA TGTGCCATCAGACAGGGCCAGAACACCGGGGAGCTGTTTTTT.

The chain recombines TRBV3-1 (or the pseudogene TRBV3-2) with TRBJ2-1; D remains unclear. V was clipped by 1 base and J by 8 bases, with 9 bases between them. CDR1 and CDR2 (germline): LGHDT, YNNKEL (reference sequence). The length of the CDR3 is 13 residues. The CDR3 here is CASSQVAADEQFF. In nucleotides, the CDR3 is TGTGCCAGCAGCCAAGTGGCGGCGGATGAGCAGTTCTTC.

The CDR3 sequence: CASSGSISNTGELFF. The CDR3 DNA is TGTGCCAGTAGTGGGAGCATCTCGAACACCGGGGAGCTGTTTTTT. The chain has TRBV19 and TRBJ2-2; TRBD2 might be the D (5 bases). The CDR3 sequence is 15 residues long. The germline V gene has CDR1 LNHDA and CDR2 SQIVND (reference sequence). Between the trimmed V and J ends, which lost 5 bases and 0 bases, there was a span of 10 bases.

The chain is built from TRBV27 and TRBJ2-7, with a weak D call TRBD2 (6 bases). Trimming removed 5 bases at V and 7 bases at J, with 18 bases between. From germline, CDR1 is MNHEY and CDR2 SMNVEV (reference sequence). The CDR3 runs 14 residues. The CDR3 spells CASSPTGGLGEQYF. In DNA form, the CDR3 reads TGTGCCAGCAGTCCAACCGGGGGATTGGGGGAGCAGTACTTC.

CDR3 protein: CASRPSWTSSYEQYF. In DNA, the CDR3 is TGTGCCAGCAGGCCGTCTTGGACTAGCTCCTACGAGCAGTACTTC. The chain employs TRBV2 and TRBJ2-7, with TRBD2 matching 7 bases. Germline CDR1 is SNHLY and CDR2 is FYNNEI. CDR3 length: 15 residues. Losses at the gene ends were 6 bases for V and 0 bases for J; bases not matched to a gene: 8.

The chain couples TRBV28 to TRBJ1-5; D is unclear. CDR3 length equals 16 residues. Trimming pared 6 bases from V and 1 base from J, leaving 16 bases between. CDR1 is MDHEN, CDR2 SYDVKM, per germline. The CDR3 DNA follows: TGTGCCAGCAGCCCCGAGGGTGGGCCGAGCAATCAGCCCCAGCATTTT. It translates to CASSPEGGPSNQPQHF.

This chain joins TRBV2 and TRBJ1-5; TRBD1 might be the D (6 bases). CDR1 is SNHLY, CDR2 FYNNEI, per germline. The CDR3 totals 14 residues. V was cut by 4 bases and J by 5 bases, with 12 bases left in between. The CDR3 bases are TGTGCCAGCAGTGTCCAGGGGAAGGATCAGCCCCAGCATTTT. Amino acids: CASSVQGKDQPQHF.

DNA of the CDR3: TGTGCCAGCTCACCACCTTCATCGGGGAACACTGAAGCTTTCTTT. Translated: CASSPPSSGNTEAFF. J is TRBJ1-1 and V is TRBV18; no definite D call. Between the trimmed V and J ends, which lost 0 bases and 1 base, there was a span of 9 bases. Germline assignment: CDR1 KGHSH and CDR2 LQKENI. The CDR3 has 15 residues.

This clone has only a few counts. The chain carries TRBV11-2 and TRBJ1-2; D call uncertain. This CDR3 spans 13 amino acids. The germline CDR1 and CDR2 sequences are SGHAT and FQNNGV. The V gene lost 5 bases and the J gene lost 8 bases, with 15 bases spanning the gap. Here the CDR3 reads CASSPNLIEGYTF. The CDR3 DNA follows: TGTGCCAGCAGCCCTAATCTGATAGAAGGCTACACCTTC.

The chain uses TRBV19 and TRBJ2-2; D is uncertain. Germline CDR1 LNHDA, CDR2 SQIVND (reference sequence). The CDR3 contains 13 residues. V was shortened by 0 bases and J by 7 bases, with 6 bases between the two germline ends. This CDR3 is CASSIELSGELFF. Here the CDR3 DNA reads TGTGCCAGTAGTATAGAGCTAAGCGGGGAGCTGTTTTTT.

The chain links TRBV25-1 to TRBJ1-2; D call uncertain. The germline V and J ends were trimmed by 8 bases and 4 bases, with 5 bases remaining between them. The germline V gene encodes CDR1 MGHDK and CDR2 SYGVNS. The CDR3 is 10 residues long. The CDR3 loop is CASSGYGYTF. The CDR3 nucleotides read TGTGCCAGCTCCGGCTATGGCTACACCTTC.